What follows describes a single T cell receptor beta chain. This clone appeared a single time. The antigen it binds to is not known. No base quality values were provided; no much bigger clone lies one nucleotide off. This entry is derived from a study of STAT5B mutations in CD4+ large granular lymphocyte leukemia (dated by TCRdb to between 2020 and 2023). For context, the study as a whole: Among the healthy controls, the CDR3 'QG' motif was associated with a particular HLA allele. Flow cytometry on FACSCanto II or FACSVerse confirmed that purified fractions exceeded 95% purity among lymphocytes. The study compared the TCRbeta repertoires of patients with CD4+ T-cell large granular lymphocyte leukemia against those of healthy blood donors.

The healthy controls were a few dozen blood donors, and the buffy coats of these donors were supplied by the Finnish Red Cross blood service. All TCR-sequenced material derived from peripheral blood: patient blood samples and healthy donor buffy coats. Ficoll-Hypaque gradient centrifugation was used to isolate peripheral blood mononuclear cells. CD4+ cells were purified magnetically from the buffy coats of healthy controls. Genomic DNA was extracted using the Gentra Puregene Cell and Tissue kit, and a Qubit 2.0 fluorometer was used to quantify it. Broader findings and caveats from the paper: Enrichment of TRBV06-family usage was observed among the top patient clones (8/27) relative to healthy controls (2/35). Each patient's main leukemic clonotypes were private, but approximately 23% of these clonotypes showed up at low frequency in the non-leukemic repertoires of other patients. CD4-sorted patient repertoires appeared more clonal than healthy CD4+ repertoires, and this difference persisted after removing the putative leukemic clones. The data were not HLA-matched, and the higher clonality in CD4+ T-LGLL than in CD8+ T-LGLL could be due to the relatively small sample size.

From V the trimming removes 5 bases and from J it removes 0 bases, while the gene matches leave 5 bases of the junction unaccounted for. According to the germline V gene, CDR1 reads SGHNT and CDR2 reads YENEEA. The CDR3 holds 15 amino acids from the cysteine to the phenylalanine. The only DNA kept is the CDR3, 45 bases in frame from the first base. The immunoSEQ assay at survey resolution was used to sequence TCRbeta rearrangements from genomic DNA. As for the original processing: A lowest detectable productive clonotype frequency of 2.59 x 10-5 was observed in the TCR sequencing data. Analyses included only productive TCRbeta rearrangements, meaning complete and in-frame sequences. The clonality of each sample was calculated as Simpson clonality in the immunoSEQ Analyzer version 3.0. Clones were binned by frequency as very rare, small, medium, large (1-20%) or hyperexpanded (>20%). Generation probabilities were estimated with OLGA 1.2.3, V-gene circos plots were made with VDJtools, specificities were searched in VDJdb, and CDR3 motifs were identified with GLIPH. TCRdb holds this immuneACCESS table with in-frame rearrangements only. Some clones are missing; in checked studies, unresolved V genes explain under half, and the rest has no known cause. That table supplies the V and J calls and clone size; D and trimming were determined from the DNA. This sample comprises 20,000 to 25,000 clones, less than 80% of them detected only once. Of the sample, 4% to 5% is held by the ten largest clones.

The sequence joins TRBV11-3 to TRBJ2-3, and TRBD1 aligns with 7 junction nucleotides. The TCR sequence derives from a human donor in good health. Sequenced input: CD4+ T cells from blood buffy coats. The DNA reads TGTGCCAGCAGCCCTGGACAGGCTAGCACAGATACGCAGTATTTT. This sequence encodes CASSPGQASTDTQYF.